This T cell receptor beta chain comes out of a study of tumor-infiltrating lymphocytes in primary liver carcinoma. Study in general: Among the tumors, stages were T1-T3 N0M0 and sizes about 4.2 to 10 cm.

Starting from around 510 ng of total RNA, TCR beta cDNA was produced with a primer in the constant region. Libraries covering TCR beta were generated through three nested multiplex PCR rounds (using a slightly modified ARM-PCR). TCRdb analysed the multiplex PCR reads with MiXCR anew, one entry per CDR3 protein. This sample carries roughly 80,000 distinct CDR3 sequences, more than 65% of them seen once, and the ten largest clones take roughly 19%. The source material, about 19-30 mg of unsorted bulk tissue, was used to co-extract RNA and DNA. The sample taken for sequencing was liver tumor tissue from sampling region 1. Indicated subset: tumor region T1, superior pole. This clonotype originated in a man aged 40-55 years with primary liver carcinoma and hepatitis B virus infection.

The CDR3 sequence: CASSTTSLCNEQFF. CDR3 bases: TGTGCCAGCAGCACGACCTCCCTTTGCAATGAGCAGTTCTTC. V is TRBV7-9 and J is TRBJ2-1; D is ambiguous. With 5 bases removed from V and 6 bases from J, the gap between germline ends came to 14 bases. The germline gives CDR1 SEHNR, CDR2 FQNEAQ (reference sequence). The CDR3 extends over 14 amino acids.